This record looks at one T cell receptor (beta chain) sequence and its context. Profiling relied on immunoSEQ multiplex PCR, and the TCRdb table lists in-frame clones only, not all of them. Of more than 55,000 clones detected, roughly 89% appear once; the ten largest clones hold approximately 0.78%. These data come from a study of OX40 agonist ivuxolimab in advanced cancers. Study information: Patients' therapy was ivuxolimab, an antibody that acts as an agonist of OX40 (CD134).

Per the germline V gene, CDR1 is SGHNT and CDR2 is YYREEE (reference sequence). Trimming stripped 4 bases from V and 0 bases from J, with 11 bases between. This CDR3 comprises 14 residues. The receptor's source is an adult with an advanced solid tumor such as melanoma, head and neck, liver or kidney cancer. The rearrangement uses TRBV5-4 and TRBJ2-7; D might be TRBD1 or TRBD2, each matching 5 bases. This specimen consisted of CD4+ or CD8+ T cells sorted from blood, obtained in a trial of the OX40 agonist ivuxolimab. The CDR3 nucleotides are TGTGCCAGCAGCGTAGGGACCGGCTCCTACGAGCAGTACTTC. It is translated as CASSVGTGSYEQYF.